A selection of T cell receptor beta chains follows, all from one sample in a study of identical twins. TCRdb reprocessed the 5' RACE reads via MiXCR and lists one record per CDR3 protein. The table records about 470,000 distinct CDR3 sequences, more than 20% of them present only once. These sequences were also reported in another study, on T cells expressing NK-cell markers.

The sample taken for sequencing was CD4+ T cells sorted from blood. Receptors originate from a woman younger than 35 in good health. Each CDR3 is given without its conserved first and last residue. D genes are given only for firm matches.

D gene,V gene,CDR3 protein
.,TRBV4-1,ASSFKRADITDTQY
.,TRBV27,ASSLFPTGAYEQY
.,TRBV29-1,SASSSLSSYEQY
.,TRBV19,ASSIGASAGTTEQY
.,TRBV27,ASRPRQYTEAF
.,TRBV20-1,SARDSRTRVQY
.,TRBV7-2,ASSSINPLSYEQY
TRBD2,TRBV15,ATSLGLAVKTQY
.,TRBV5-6,ASSLLGEAF
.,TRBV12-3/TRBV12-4,ASSLEEITGELF
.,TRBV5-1,ASNPVSANTEAF
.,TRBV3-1,ASSQLTGNHGYT
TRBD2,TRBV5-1,ASSVQTSGSHEQY
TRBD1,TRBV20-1,SATRDSYNEKLF
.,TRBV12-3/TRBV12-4,ASTNYRGGEQY
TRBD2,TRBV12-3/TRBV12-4,ASSFFLGGTGELF
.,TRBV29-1,SYRARDTDTQY
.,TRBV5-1,ASSPAVGGGTKDTQY
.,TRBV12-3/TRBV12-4,ASSLAFYRTAYEQY
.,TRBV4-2,ASSQDELGEQY
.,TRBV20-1,SARRTGLREQF
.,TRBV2,ASRTRNEQF
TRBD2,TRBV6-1,ASSPGRPSGSSETQY
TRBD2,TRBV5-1,ASSDLSAGVETQY
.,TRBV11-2,ASSLSLDTEAF
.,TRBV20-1,SAIPRGGRETQY
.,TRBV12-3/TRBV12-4,ASSLGSAKGGYT
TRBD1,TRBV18,ASSGTGGWDEQY
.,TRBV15,ATSRVRYRHEGTEAF
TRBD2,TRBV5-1,ASSRGGDNEQF
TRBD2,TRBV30,AWRLAGVGFRELF
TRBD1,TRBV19,ASSPGQATYGYT
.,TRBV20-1,SARDPLVLNTGELF
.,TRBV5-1,ASNPGSPLYEQY
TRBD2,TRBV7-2,ASSFSGIANERF
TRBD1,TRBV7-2,ASSLETRGNYGYT
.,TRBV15,ATFDGGQETQY
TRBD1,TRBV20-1,SANRGRSDTQY
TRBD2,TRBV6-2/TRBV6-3,ASSDRLAGANEQF
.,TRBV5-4,ASSSSRQTGLSYNEQF